Listed here are 23 T cell receptor beta chains from one sample, sequenced in a study of regulatory T cells in long-lasting Graves disease. This sample's time point: newly diagnosed GD, antithyroid drugs for less than 3 months. Making the TCR library involved RNA that had been extracted from PBMCs. CDR3 regions were amplified by Arm-PCR using iRepertoire HTBI primers to build TCR beta libraries. MiXCR, applied by TCRdb to the multiplex PCR reads, yields one record per CDR3 protein. This table holds roughly 350,000 distinct CDR3 sequences, about a sixth found once. This sample also appeared in a second study, on T cells in Graves' hyperthyroidism and ophthalmopathy.

The sample in question was peripheral blood mononuclear cells (PBMCs), obtained at new diagnosis, from a patient treated with antithyroid drugs. These receptor sequences come from a woman between 18 and 30 years old with Graves disease.

This clonotype was counted many times. V and J are TRBV7-9 and TRBJ2-3, with 8 bases that match TRBD1. Germline V CDR1 and CDR2: SEHNR, FQNEAQ (reference sequence). CDR3 length: 19 residues. Germline trimming cut 4 bases from V and 0 bases from J; bases unmatched to any gene: 15. The CDR3 coding sequence is TGTGCCAGCAGCTCCGACTGGGGCCGGGACAGGATAAGCACAGATACGCAGTATTTT. This gives the protein CASSSDWGRDRISTDTQYF.

This clonotype was counted many times. The V and J genes are TRBV6-2 or TRBV6-3 and TRBJ1-2, with D hard to call. Trimming took 5 bases from V and 4 from J, leaving 11 bases between them. CDR1 and CDR2 from the germline V gene are MNHEY and SVGEGT. The CDR3 is 13 residues long. CDR3 loop: CASSESPGYGYTF. CDR3 nucleotide sequence: TGTGCCAGCAGTGAAAGCCCTGGCTATGGCTACACCTTC.

This clonotype was observed at least ten times. The chain couples TRBV2 to TRBJ2-5; D uncertain. This CDR3 is built from 12 residues. Germline-derived CDR1 and CDR2 are SNHLY and FYNNEI. V dropped 10 bases and J dropped 3 bases, with 12 bases sitting between them. The CDR3 sequence: CATGSGEETQYF. The CDR3 DNA sequence: TGTGCCACCGGGTCTGGCGAAGAGACCCAGTACTTC.

The table lists this clonotype with a few counts. The CDR3 nucleotides are TGTGCCACCAGCAGAGATGGCAGGACCCAAGAGACCCAGTACTTC. It translates to CATSRDGRTQETQYF. This chain connects TRBV15 to TRBJ2-5; D unclear. CDR3 length equals 15 residues. The V gene lost 0 bases and the J gene lost 1 base, with 9 bases spanning the gap. Germline CDR1 reads LNHNV; CDR2 reads YYDKDF (reference sequence). The full variable domain, rest sourced from reference TRBV15 and TRBJ2-5, is DAMVIQNPRYQVTQFGKPVTLSCSQTLNHNVMYWYQQKSSQAPKLLFHYYDKDFNNEADTPDNFQSRRPNTSFCFLDIRSPGLGDTAMYLCATSRDGRTQETQYFGPGTRLLVL.

The sample holds many counts of this clonotype. V gene TRBV2 combines with J gene TRBJ1-2, with a weak D call TRBD1 (5 bases). This CDR3 has 16 residues. V gave up 0 bases and J gave up 6 bases, with 17 bases separating them. Germline V gene data show CDR1 as SNHLY and CDR2 as FYNNEI. The CDR3 bases are TGTGCCAGCAGTGAAGCGTTGGAGGGGTTGACGGATGGCTACACCTTC. The encoded protein is CASSEALEGLTDGYTF.

This clonotype came up once. V and J are TRBV27 and TRBJ2-4; D possibly corresponds to TRBD2 (5 bases). Trimming shortened V by 7 bases and J by 3 bases, and 28 bases separated the two germline ends. This CDR3 has 19 amino acids. Germline lookup yields CDR1 MNHEY and CDR2 SMNVEV (reference sequence). The DNA of the CDR3 is TGTGCCAGCAACCTCTCCACCGGGATTGTGGGGTCAGACAAAAACATTCAGTACTTC. Translated, it gives CASNLSTGIVGSDKNIQYF.

This clonotype was counted ten times or more. This chain links TRBV28 with TRBJ2-2; D not certain. CDR3 size: 12 residues. V shed 2 bases and J shed 4 bases, with 2 bases lying between them. The V gene's germline CDR1 is MDHEN and CDR2 SYDVKM. CDR3 amino acids: CASSLSTGELFF. The CDR3 DNA sequence: TGTGCCAGCAGTTTAAGCACCGGGGAGCTGTTTTTT.

This clonotype appeared a single time. The V gene is TRBV2, the J gene TRBJ1-5, with no clear D. Germline lookup yields CDR1 SNHLY and CDR2 FYNNEI. Trimming shortened V by 2 bases and J by 5 bases, and 4 bases separated the two germline ends. The CDR3 loop spans 12 amino acids. The chain's CDR3 is CASSEIYQPQHF. Written as DNA, the CDR3 is TGTGCCAGCAGTGAAATCTATCAGCCCCAGCATTTT.

This clonotype was detected only a few times. The V and J genes are TRBV6-2 or TRBV6-3 and TRBJ2-1; 10 nucleotides agree with TRBD2. Trimming cost V 5 bases and J 13 bases; bases outside gene matches: 8. Germline V gene sequence: CDR1 MNHEY, CDR2 SVGEGT. The CDR3 is 13 amino acids. CDR3 sequence (DNA): TGTGCCAGCAGTCCCCCGGGACTAGCGAAACAGTTCTTC. It codes for CASSPPGLAKQFF.

This clonotype was seen ten or more times. The rearrangement joins TRBV7-3 to TRBJ2-1; possible D gene TRBD2, 5 bases. This CDR3 region has 15 residues. Trimming stripped 5 bases from V and 0 bases from J, with 11 bases between. CDR1 is SGHTA, CDR2 FQGTGA, per germline. CDR3 residues: CASSPSGSSYNEQFF. Here the CDR3 DNA reads TGTGCCAGCAGCCCGTCGGGAAGCTCCTACAATGAGCAGTTCTTC.

This chain joins TRBV5-1 and TRBJ2-3; TRBD2 matches 11 bases. The length of the CDR3 is 14 residues. The germline V gene has CDR1 SGHRS and CDR2 YFSETQ. With V trimmed by 4 bases and J by 5 bases, 3 bases remained unmatched. The CDR3 loop reads CASSPLAGVDTQYF. Here the CDR3 DNA reads TGCGCCAGCAGCCCACTAGCGGGAGTAGATACGCAGTATTTT. The complete variable domain, with remaining parts taken from reference TRBV5-1 and TRBJ2-3, reads KAGVTQTPRYLIKTRGQQVTLSCSPISGHRSVSWYQQTPGQGLQFLFEYFSETQRNKGNFPGRFSGRQFSNSRSEMNVSTLELGDSALYLCASSPLAGVDTQYFGPGTRLTVL.

With regard to this clonotype: This may stem from a read error, because a much larger clone lies one nucleotide away. The chain recombines TRBV7-2 with TRBJ2-7; D is perhaps TRBD2 (6 bases). Per the germline V gene, CDR1 is SGHTA and CDR2 is FQGNSA. The CDR3 is made up of 15 amino acids. CDR3 amino acids: CASSLARGPSYERYF. The CDR3 DNA reads TGTGCCAGCAGCTTAGCGCGGGGTCCCTCCTACGAGCGGTACTTC.

Concerning this clonotype: This sequence may be a read error, since a much larger clone differs from it by one base. This sequence joins TRBV4-2 and TRBJ1-2, with D uncertain. There are 14 residues in the CDR3. V was clipped by 1 base and J by 3 bases, with 9 bases between them. CDR1 is LGHNA and CDR2 is YNFKEQ in the germline V gene. CDR3 region: CASSQGRVDYGYTF. The CDR3 DNA sequence: TGTGCCAGCAGCCAAGGAAGGGTAGACTATGGCTACACCTTC.

This clonotype was recorded many times. The rearrangement joins TRBV12-3 or TRBV12-4 to TRBJ1-4; D possibly corresponds to TRBD1 (6 bases). V was cut by 3 bases and J by 8 bases, with 19 bases left in between. This CDR3 has 16 residues. This CDR3 reads CASSFLLGGVREKLFF. DNA of the CDR3: TGTGCCAGCAGTTTTCTGCTCGGGGGCGTGCGGGAAAAACTGTTTTTT.

The chain uses TRBV12-3 or TRBV12-4 and TRBJ2-2; D unresolved. The CDR3 covers 14 residues. V lost 8 bases, J lost 4 bases, and 14 bases lay in between. CDR3 nucleotides: TGTGCCAGCTCCTGGTCCCAAGGCACCGGGGAGCTGTTTTTT. This sequence encodes CASSWSQGTGELFF.

Ten or more counts support this clonotype. The rearrangement uses TRBV14 and TRBJ2-1; D unresolved. Germline CDR1 reads SGHDN; CDR2 reads FVKESK. The CDR3 consists of 13 residues. The germline V and J ends were trimmed by 4 bases and 7 bases, with 11 bases remaining between them. This CDR3 reads CASSPRARNEQFF. The DNA of the CDR3 is TGTGCCAGCAGCCCTCGGGCCCGGAATGAGCAGTTCTTC.

This clonotype was found many times. This rearrangement joins TRBV7-9 to TRBJ1-4; D might be TRBD1 (6 bases). The germline V gene has CDR1 SEHNR and CDR2 FQNEAQ (reference sequence). The V and J ends lost 4 bases and 7 bases respectively, with 13 bases between them. The CDR3 has 14 residues. The CDR3 DNA sequence: TGTGCCAGCAGCTCAGGGGTTCAAGGTGAAAAACTGTTTTTT. Residues: CASSSGVQGEKLFF.

The chain combines TRBV7-3 with TRBJ1-2; D is ambiguous. Per the germline V gene, CDR1 is SGHTA and CDR2 is FQGTGA. V dropped 5 bases and J dropped 4 bases, with 11 bases sitting between them. The CDR3 is 13 residues long. CDR3 sequence: CASSPFGGYGYTF. The CDR3 DNA reads TGTGCCAGCAGCCCCTTCGGAGGCTATGGCTACACCTTC.

The chain uses TRBV7-9 and TRBJ1-2; 9 bases match TRBD1. The V gene's germline CDR1 is SEHNR and CDR2 FQNEAQ (reference sequence). Germline trimming cut 1 base from V and 5 bases from J; bases unmatched to any gene: 5. The CDR3 contains 15 residues. CDR3 region: CASSLVGTGLYGYTF. The CDR3 DNA is TGTGCCAGCAGCTTAGTGGGGACAGGGCTTTATGGCTACACCTTC. The whole variable domain, filled in from reference TRBV7-9 and TRBJ1-2, reads DTGVSQNPRHKITKRGQNVTFRCDPISEHNRLYWYRQTLGQGPEFLTYFQNEAQLEKSRLLSDRFSAERPKGSFSTLEIQRTEQGDSAMYLCASSLVGTGLYGYTFGSGTRLTVV.

The chain uses TRBV19 and TRBJ1-5; no definite D call. Trimming removed 3 bases from V and 3 bases from J, with 15 bases in between. Germline V lookup: CDR1 LNHDA, CDR2 SQIVND (reference sequence). The CDR3 consists of 16 residues. The CDR3 region is CASSIGSGRNNQPQHF. The CDR3 nucleotides are TGTGCCAGTAGTATCGGTTCAGGCCGGAACAATCAGCCCCAGCATTTT. The complete variable domain, with remaining parts taken from reference TRBV19 and TRBJ1-5, reads DGGITQSPKYLFRKEGQNVTLSCEQNLNHDAMYWYRQDPGQGLRLIYYSQIVNDFQKGDIAEGYSVSREKKESFPLTVTSAQKNPTAFYLCASSIGSGRNNQPQHFGDGTRLSIL.

This clonotype has only a few counts. The chain employs TRBV5-1 and TRBJ1-1, with D perhaps TRBD1 (5 bases). This CDR3 spans 14 amino acids. Trimming pared 4 bases from V and 3 bases from J, leaving 13 bases between. The germline V gene encodes CDR1 SGHRS and CDR2 YFSETQ. CDR3 sequence reads: CASSAGRDYTEAFF. Written as DNA, the CDR3 is TGCGCCAGCAGCGCTGGCAGGGATTACACTGAAGCTTTCTTT.

The chain employs TRBV28 and TRBJ1-5; unclear D gene. Trimming removed 7 bases at V and 5 bases at J, with 9 bases between. Per germline, CDR1 MDHEN and CDR2 SYDVKM. The CDR3 has 12 residues. CDR3 in amino acids: CASTGRYQPQHF. In DNA, the CDR3 is TGTGCCAGCACAGGAAGATATCAGCCCCAGCATTTT.

This clonotype was detected ten times or more. The rearrangement uses TRBV18 and TRBJ1-2; possibly TRBD1 for D (6 bases). Trimming took 2 bases from V and 4 from J, leaving 14 bases between them. The CDR3 has 15 amino acids. CDR1 KGHSH and CDR2 LQKENI come from the germline V gene. CDR3 in amino acids: CASSPLSDSSYGYTF. The CDR3 DNA follows: TGTGCCAGCTCACCATTATCGGACAGTAGCTATGGCTACACCTTC. Together with reference TRBV18 and TRBJ1-2, the CDR3 gives the full variable domain: NAGVMQNPRHLVRRRGQEARLRCSPMKGHSHVYWYRQLPEEGLKFMVYLQKENIIDESGMPKERFSAEFPKEGPSILRIQQVVRGDSAAYFCASSPLSDSSYGYTFGSGTRLTVV.